The source of this TCR beta chain is a study of T cell changes during pregnancy in multiple sclerosis. Sequencing was performed with immunoSEQ multiplex PCR; in TCRdb, only in-frame clones are kept and a portion is missing. The sample lists approximately 11,000 clones; about 94% were seen once. The TCR originated in a female donor with multiple sclerosis, enrolled in a pregnancy study. The sequencing used CD4+ T cells from peripheral blood mononuclear cells, collected before pregnancy.

The CDR3 region is CASSLDGYSGNTIYF. CDR3 coding DNA: TGTGCCAGCAGCTTAGACGGTTACTCTGGAAACACCATATATTTT. This chain uses TRBV7-9 with TRBJ1-3; D is unresolved. The CDR3 consists of 15 residues. V lost 1 base to trimming and J lost 0 bases, with 7 bases between them. Germline V gene lookup returns CDR1 SEHNR and CDR2 FQNEAQ (reference sequence).